The clone carrying this T cell receptor (beta chain) was counted many times. Its antigen is still unknown. In the ophthalmopathy cohort, Clinical Activity Score was at least 3, NOSPECS grade at least 4, and duration under 3 months. The PBMCs were sourced from fresh peripheral blood (around 9.3 ml). This sample is drawn from a study of T cells in Graves' hyperthyroidism and ophthalmopathy. Germline V gives CDR1 SQVTM, CDR2 ANQGSEA. The CDR3 extends over 12 amino acids. Between the trimmed V and J ends, which lost 6 bases and 5 bases, there was a span of 10 bases. Study observations and caveats: Also found in blood were most expanded thyroid clonotypes above 0.001.

TCR beta CDR3 region amplification was performed from RNA transcripts. When the TCR CDR3 underwent first-round RT-PCR, the HTBI primer set was used. One entry per CDR3 protein results from TCRdb running MiXCR on the multiplex PCR reads. The sample lists about 350,000 distinct CDR3 sequences; less than 20% were seen once. V usage is TRBV29-1 and J usage is TRBJ2-2; the D is unclear. Sequenced: blood. This receptor was identified in a middle-aged woman with Graves' ophthalmopathy. The CDR3 sequence is CSVDGGTGELFF. The DNA for the CDR3 is TGCAGCGTAGATGGCGGTACCGGGGAGCTGTTTTTT.